The source of this TCR beta chain is a study of T cell repertoires in cytomegalovirus infection (dated by TCRdb to the late 2010s). Background for the entire study: Donor HLA type was relevant to the analysis, as public TCR beta signatures indicated carriage of CMV infection together with the matching HLA type.

The sequencer was an Illumina HiSeq 1500. The public sequencing data were trimmed at Q25 with fastp and processed into clonotypes with MiXCR by TCRdb, which kept only in-frame beta chains. Each entry merges the rows of one CDR3 protein and shows their most common DNA and genes. Across this sample there are some 300,000 distinct CDR3 sequences, with 15% to 20% seen only once. The ten largest clonotypes hold approximately 12% of the sample. This clonotype was observed a few times. There is no known antigen for this receptor. No quality values exist for individual bases; no much larger clone is one base distant. What the authors observed across the whole study: The ex vivo response was dominated by HLA-C-restricted CMV-specific TCR beta clonotypes, and the single most frequent clonotype in two of eight donors was supplied by these HLA-C-restricted clonotypes. Cumulative frequency of public TCR beta family members discriminated carriers of CMV infection plus the relevant HLA type in this cohort and an independent 352-donor cohort.

From its cysteine to its phenylalanine, the CDR3 spans 11 amino acids. CDR3 DNA only is kept here, 33 bases in frame from base 1. Between the V and J ends, shortened by 5 bases and 5 bases respectively, the junction contains 5 bases. This receptor chain uses TRBV12-3 or TRBV12-4 and TRBJ2-3, with the D gene not clear enough to name. The sequenced sample consisted of PBMCs. The clonotype was recovered from a human donor in good health (CMV status not recorded). Some clones in this sample may be carry-over from other donors' samples. For the CDR3, the sequence is CASSKGDTQYF. The base sequence is TGTGCCAGCAGTAAAGGAGATACGCAGTATTTT.